The T cell receptor (beta chain) under discussion was sequenced for a study of monozygotic twins with inflammatory bowel disease. Findings of the study overall: Patient repertoire variability may have increased through differing immunosuppressive treatments. TCRbeta diversity (inverse Simpson) was lower in IBD patients than in healthy co-twins.

Incorporation of UMIs carrying a 6-nucleotide sample barcode was performed by template switching. PCR of TCRalpha and TCRbeta cDNA was nested, with two rounds of about 16 and 10 cycles. Following a re-call of the 5' RACE reads, TCRdb has one entry per CDR3 protein and lacks DNA. Recorded here are under 150,000 distinct CDR3 sequences; the top ten clones represent 2% to 2.5%. The CDR3 covers 15 residues. As regards this clonotype: The antigen remains unidentified.

This chain connects TRBV12-3 or TRBV12-4 to TRBJ2-7; the D call from TCRdb, TRBD1, cannot be confirmed without DNA. This clonotype originated in a human donor with ulcerative colitis or Crohn's disease, or a healthy co-twin of an affected twin (not recorded which). Sequenced sample: blood. CDR3 residues: CASSLAPQVPYEQYF.